This T cell receptor (beta chain) was captured in a study of T cell responses to AZD1222 COVID-19 vaccine. This CDR3 region has 12 residues. Germline V lookup: CDR1 GTSNPN, CDR2 SVGIG (reference sequence). The germline V and J ends were trimmed by 5 bases and 4 bases, with 11 bases remaining between them. Libraries were prepared by immunoSEQ multiplex PCR; TCRdb keeps only in-frame clonotypes and omits some of them. The data hold about 120,000 clones, with around 93% observed a single time. This TCR derives from an adult in good health. V and J are TRBV30 and TRBJ2-5, with D hard to call. This material consisted of peripheral blood, taken on day 0 of AZD1222 vaccination. CDR3 in DNA: TGTGCCTGGGGCGGCGTACGAGAGACCCAGTACTTC. Protein product: CAWGGVRETQYF.